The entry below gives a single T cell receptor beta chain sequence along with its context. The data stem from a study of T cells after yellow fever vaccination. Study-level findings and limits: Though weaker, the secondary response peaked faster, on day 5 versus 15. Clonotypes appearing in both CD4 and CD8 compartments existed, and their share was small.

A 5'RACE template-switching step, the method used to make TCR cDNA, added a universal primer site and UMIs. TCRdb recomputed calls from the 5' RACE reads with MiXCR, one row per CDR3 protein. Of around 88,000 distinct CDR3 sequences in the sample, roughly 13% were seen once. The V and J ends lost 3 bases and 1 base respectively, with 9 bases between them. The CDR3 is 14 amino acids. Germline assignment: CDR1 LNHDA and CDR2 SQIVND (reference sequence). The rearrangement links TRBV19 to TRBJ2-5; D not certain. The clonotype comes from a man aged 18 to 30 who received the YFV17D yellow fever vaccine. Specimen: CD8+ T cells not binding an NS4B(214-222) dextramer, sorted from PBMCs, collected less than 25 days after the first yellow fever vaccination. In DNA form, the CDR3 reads TGTGCCAGTAGTATTGCCGACATCCAAGAGACCCAGTACTTC. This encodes CASSIADIQETQYF.